The 20 T cell receptor beta chains listed next were all sequenced from one sample in a study of PD-L1 blockade in urothelial cancer. Generated by immunoSEQ multiplex PCR, the TCRdb table keeps only in-frame clones and is missing some. The sample records roughly 87,000 clones, 80% to 90% being singletons. Documented time point: pretreatment peripheral blood. The sequencing used PBMCs, collected around atezolizumab (anti-PD-L1) treatment. These receptors came from a woman older than 75 with urothelial cancer.

The chain uses TRBV10-1 and TRBJ1-2; TRBD1 agrees at 9 bases. The germline V gene encodes CDR1 WNHNN and CDR2 SYGVQD (reference sequence). V trimming: 4 bases; J trimming: 8 bases; junction bases outside the gene matches: 2. This CDR3 contains 12 residues. The CDR3 DNA sequence: TGCGCCAGCAGTGGGACAGGGGACGGCTACACCTTC. This encodes CASSGTGDGYTF.

The chain couples TRBV19 to TRBJ1-2; the D gene is possibly TRBD1 (5 bases). CDR1 is LNHDA and CDR2 is SQIVND in the germline V gene (reference sequence). This CDR3 is 15 amino acids long. V lost 4 bases, J lost 3 bases, and 15 bases lay in between. The CDR3 sequence is CASSSTGRGDYGYTF. The CDR3 nucleotides are TGTGCCAGTAGTAGTACTGGACGGGGGGACTATGGCTACACCTTC.

The rearrangement uses TRBV30 and TRBJ2-1; 7 bases are a match to TRBD2. Germline CDR1 and CDR2: GTSNPN and SVGIG (reference sequence). CDR3 length: 15 residues. The J segment lost 7 bases and the V segment lost 0 bases, leaving 9 bases of the junction unmatched. The CDR3 nucleotides read TGTGCCTGGAGTGTACCCCCGGGAGGAAGAAATGAGCAGTTCTTC. Its translation: CAWSVPPGGRNEQFF.

As to this clone: At the DNA level, this CDR3 is encoded by other sequences in the same sample as well. The V and J genes are TRBV27 and TRBJ1-2; tentative D call: TRBD1 (5 bases). Trimming removed 7 bases from V and 7 bases from J, with 13 bases in between. CDR1 and CDR2 (germline): MNHEY, SMNVEV (reference sequence). This CDR3 has 12 residues. The CDR3 DNA is TGTGCCAGCACCGGGGGAGGTGGTGGCTACACCTTC. Residues: CASTGGGGGYTF.

The chain uses TRBV4-1 and TRBJ1-1; tentative D call: TRBD1 (6 bases). Trimming left V 0 bases short and J 5 bases short, with 13 bases between. CDR3 length equals 15 residues. CDR1 is MGHRA, CDR2 YSYEKL, per germline. CDR3 protein: CASSQERGGWTEAFF. The CDR3 DNA reads TGCGCCAGCAGCCAAGAAAGAGGGGGTTGGACTGAAGCTTTCTTT.

The chain joins TRBV6-1 to TRBJ2-5; D uncertain. Per the germline V gene, CDR1 is MNHNS and CDR2 is SASEGT. The CDR3 length is 15 residues. V was cut by 1 base and J by 2 bases, with 11 bases left in between. Here the CDR3 DNA reads TGTGCCAGCAGTGAAGAAAACCGAGGACAAGAGACCCAGTACTTC. Protein product: CASSEENRGQETQYF.

V gene TRBV6-5 combines with J gene TRBJ2-7; 8 bases align to TRBD1. Looked up from germline, CDR1 is MNHEY and CDR2 is SVGAGI. V gave up 7 bases and J gave up 4 bases; unmatched junction bases: 9. The CDR3 has 14 amino acids. The CDR3 DNA reads as TGTGCCAGCACCATCTCCAGGGGGCATTACGAGCAGTACTTC. Protein: CASTISRGHYEQYF.

This clone was seen only once. The chain couples TRBV19 to TRBJ2-7, with D unresolved. Germline CDR1 LNHDA, CDR2 SQIVND (reference sequence). The CDR3 runs to 13 residues. Trimming shortened V by 6 bases and J by 6 bases, and 15 bases separated the two germline ends. The CDR3 DNA reads TGTGCCAGTAGCCCCGTTTGGGCTGTCGAGCAGTACTTC. It translates to CASSPVWAVEQYF.

The rearrangement uses TRBV18 and TRBJ2-3; D call uncertain. The CDR3 is 12 amino acids. The ends were cut back, 6 bases at V and 5 bases at J, with 9 bases in the middle. Germline CDR1 and CDR2: KGHSH and LQKENI. CDR3 loop: CASSLSGDTQYF. The CDR3 nucleotides are TGTGCCAGCTCTCTCTCGGGAGATACGCAGTATTTT.

The rearrangement uses TRBV10-1 and TRBJ2-2; TRBD2 might be the D (6 bases). Germline V gene sequence: CDR1 WNHNN, CDR2 SYGVQD (reference sequence). This CDR3 region has 15 residues. V lost 0 bases and J 6 bases, leaving 11 bases between the germline ends. In DNA form, the CDR3 reads TGCGCCAGCAGTGAGTCCACTAGCTTCCCCGGGGAGCTGTTTTTT. It yields the protein CASSESTSFPGELFF.

The genes are TRBV28 and TRBJ2-7; D uncertain. V was cut by 2 bases and J by 5 bases, with 13 bases left in between. The V gene's germline CDR1 is MDHEN and CDR2 SYDVKM. This CDR3 comprises 14 residues. CDR3 protein: CASSLGGSAHEQYF. The CDR3 DNA sequence: TGTGCCAGCAGTTTAGGCGGTTCTGCCCACGAGCAGTACTTC. Full variable domain (remainder filled in from reference TRBV28 and TRBJ2-7): DVKVTQSSRYLVKRTGEKVFLECVQDMDHENMFWYRQDPGLGLRLIYFSYDVKMKEKGDIPEGYSVSREKKERFSLILESASTNQTSMYLCASSLGGSAHEQYFGPGTRLTVT.

The rearrangement uses TRBV18 and TRBJ2-7, with 11 bases lining up with TRBD2. Trimming removed 2 bases from V and 3 bases from J; junction bases left unmatched: 0. The CDR3 consists of 14 residues. CDR1 and CDR2 from the germline V gene are KGHSH and LQKENI. The CDR3 DNA sequence: TGTGCCAGCTCACCAGGGACTAGCGGCTACGAGCAGTACTTC. Protein: CASSPGTSGYEQYF.

V is TRBV11-1 and J is TRBJ2-2, with TRBD2 matching over 10 bases. Germline trimming cut 5 bases from V and 4 bases from J; bases unmatched to any gene: 10. Germline V gene lookup returns CDR1 SGHAT and CDR2 FQDESV (reference sequence). The CDR3 runs to 17 residues. The CDR3 DNA sequence: TGTGCCAGCAGCGTAGTGGGCCTAGCGGGAGCCACCGGGGAGCTGTTTTTT. It yields the protein CASSVVGLAGATGELFF.

V usage is TRBV27 and J usage is TRBJ1-1; maybe TRBD1 (6 bases). This CDR3 has 13 residues. V lost 7 bases to trimming and J lost 9 bases, with 18 bases between them. Germline assignment: CDR1 MNHEY and CDR2 SMNVEV (reference sequence). CDR3 in amino acids: CASTLTATGKAFF. The CDR3 bases are TGTGCCAGCACCCTCACCGCTACAGGGAAAGCTTTCTTT.

The V and J genes are TRBV29-1 and TRBJ1-1; D gene ambiguous. The germline gives CDR1 SQVTM, CDR2 ANQGSEA. Trimming cost V 8 bases and J 0 bases, with 16 bases left between them. The CDR3 is made up of 14 amino acids. CDR3 coding DNA: TGCAGCACGGAGGTAGGCAACATGAACACTGAAGCTTTCTTT. As protein: CSTEVGNMNTEAFF.

The J gene is TRBJ2-1, the V gene TRBV5-1; 9 nucleotides line up with TRBD2. Trimming cost V 2 bases and J 9 bases; bases outside gene matches: 3. The germline gives CDR1 SGHRS, CDR2 YFSETQ. This CDR3 spans 13 amino acids. CDR3 DNA sequence: TGCGCCAGCAGCTTCGGCGGGAGGGCTGAGCAGTTCTTC. Amino acid sequence: CASSFGGRAEQFF.

V usage is TRBV9 and J usage is TRBJ1-3; D gene ambiguous. CDR3 length: 20 amino acids. The V gene's germline CDR1 is SGDLS and CDR2 YYNGEE. Trimming removed 3 bases from V and 3 bases from J, with 28 bases in between. Here the CDR3 DNA reads TGTGCCAGCAGCGCAACCCCCGGGGATCACCTTATCCCGCTTGGAAACACCATATATTTT. It translates to CASSATPGDHLIPLGNTIYF.

The V call is TRBV11-2, the J call TRBJ2-7; 8 positions match TRBD2. Trimming cost V 3 bases and J 7 bases; bases outside gene matches: 5. CDR3 length equals 13 residues. CDR1 SGHAT and CDR2 FQNNGV come from the germline V gene. In DNA form, the CDR3 reads TGTGCCAGCAGCTTGGCGGGAGGAAATGAGCAGTACTTC. Protein sequence: CASSLAGGNEQYF.

The chain is built from TRBV30 and TRBJ1-5, with a possible D match to TRBD1 (6 bases). The CDR3 spans 15 residues. V was pared by 0 bases and J by 4 bases, with 13 bases between. Germline V CDR1 and CDR2: GTSNPN, SVGIG (reference sequence). CDR3: CAWSVGGGRNQPQHF. DNA for the CDR3: TGTGCCTGGAGTGTGGGAGGGGGTCGTAATCAGCCCCAGCATTTT.

The rearrangement joins TRBV6-1 to TRBJ2-5; 7 bases match TRBD2. The CDR3 is 11 residues long. Germline values: CDR1 MNHNS, CDR2 SASEGT. V trimming: 10 bases; J trimming: 7 bases; junction bases outside the gene matches: 6. In DNA, the CDR3 is TGTGCCACCTCGGGCGGGGGGACCCAGTACTTC. Its protein is CATSGGGTQYF.